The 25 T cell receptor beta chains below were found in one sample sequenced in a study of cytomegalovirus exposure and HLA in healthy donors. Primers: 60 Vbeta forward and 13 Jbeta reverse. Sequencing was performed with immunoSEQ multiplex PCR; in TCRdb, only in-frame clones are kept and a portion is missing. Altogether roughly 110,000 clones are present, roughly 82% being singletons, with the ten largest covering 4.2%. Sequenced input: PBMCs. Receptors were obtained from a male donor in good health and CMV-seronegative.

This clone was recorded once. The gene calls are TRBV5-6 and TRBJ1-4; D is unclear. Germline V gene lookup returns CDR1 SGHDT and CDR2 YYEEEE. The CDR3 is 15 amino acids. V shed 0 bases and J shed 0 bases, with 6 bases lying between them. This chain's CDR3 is CASSLGASTNEKLFF. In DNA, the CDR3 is TGTGCCAGCAGCTTGGGGGCTTCAACTAATGAAAAACTGTTTTTT.

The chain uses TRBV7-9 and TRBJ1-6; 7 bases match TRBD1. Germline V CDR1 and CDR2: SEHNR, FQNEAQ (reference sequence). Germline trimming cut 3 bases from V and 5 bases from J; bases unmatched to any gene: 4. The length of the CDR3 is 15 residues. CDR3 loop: CASSFPGGNNSPLHF. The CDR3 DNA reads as TGTGCCAGCAGCTTCCCAGGGGGTAATAATTCACCCCTCCACTTT. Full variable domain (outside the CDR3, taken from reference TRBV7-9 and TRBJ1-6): DTGVSQNPRHKITKRGQNVTFRCDPISEHNRLYWYRQTLGQGPEFLTYFQNEAQLEKSRLLSDRFSAERPKGSFSTLEIQRTEQGDSAMYLCASSFPGGNNSPLHFGNGTRLTVT.

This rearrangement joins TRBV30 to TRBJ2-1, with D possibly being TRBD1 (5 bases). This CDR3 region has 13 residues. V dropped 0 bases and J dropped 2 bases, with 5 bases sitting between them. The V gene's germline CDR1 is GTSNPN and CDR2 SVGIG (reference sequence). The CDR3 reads CAWSVGAYNEQFF. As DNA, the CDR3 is TGTGCCTGGAGTGTAGGGGCCTACAATGAGCAGTTCTTC.

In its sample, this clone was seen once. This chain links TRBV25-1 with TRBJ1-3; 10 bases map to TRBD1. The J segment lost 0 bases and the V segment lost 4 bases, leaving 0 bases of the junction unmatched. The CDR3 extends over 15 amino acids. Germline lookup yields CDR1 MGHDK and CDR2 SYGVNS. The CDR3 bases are TGTGCCAGCAGTGGGACAGGGGGCTCTGGAAACACCATATATTTT. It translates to CASSGTGGSGNTIYF. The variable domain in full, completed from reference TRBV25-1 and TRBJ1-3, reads EADIYQTPRYLVIGTGKKITLECSQTMGHDKMYWYQQDPGMELHLIHYSYGVNSTEKGDLSSESTVSRIRTEHFPLTLESARPSHTSQYLCASSGTGGSGNTIYFGEGSWLTVV.

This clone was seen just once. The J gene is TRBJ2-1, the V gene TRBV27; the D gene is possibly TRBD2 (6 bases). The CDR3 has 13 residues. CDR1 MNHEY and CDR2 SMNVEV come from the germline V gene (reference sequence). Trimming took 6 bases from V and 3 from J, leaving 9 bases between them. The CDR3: CASRPGVYNEQFF. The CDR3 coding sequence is TGTGCCAGCAGGCCGGGAGTCTACAATGAGCAGTTCTTC.

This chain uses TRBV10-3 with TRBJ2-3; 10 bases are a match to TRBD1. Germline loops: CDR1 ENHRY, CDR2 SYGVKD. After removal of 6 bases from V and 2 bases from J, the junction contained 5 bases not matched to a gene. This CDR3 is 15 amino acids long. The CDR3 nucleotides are TGTGCCATCAGCGGGACAGGGGCGCCCACAGATACGCAGTATTTT. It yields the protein CAISGTGAPTDTQYF.

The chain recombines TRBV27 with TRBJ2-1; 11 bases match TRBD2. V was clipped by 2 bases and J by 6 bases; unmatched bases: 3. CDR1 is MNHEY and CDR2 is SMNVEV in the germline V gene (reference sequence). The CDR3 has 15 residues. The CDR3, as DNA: TGTGCCAGCAGTTTAAAGACTAGCGGGGTCAATGAGCAGTTCTTC. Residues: CASSLKTSGVNEQFF.

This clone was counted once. CDR3: CASSRLTGIVPEKLFF. The CDR3 coding sequence is TGTGCCAGCAGCCGATTGACAGGGATCGTCCCCGAAAAACTGTTTTTT. J is TRBJ1-4 and V is TRBV7-8; 7 bases are shared with TRBD1. Germline V CDR1 and CDR2: SGHVS, FQNEAQ. The CDR3 loop spans 16 amino acids. The V segment lost 5 bases and the J segment 8 bases; nucleotides outside the gene matches: 14.

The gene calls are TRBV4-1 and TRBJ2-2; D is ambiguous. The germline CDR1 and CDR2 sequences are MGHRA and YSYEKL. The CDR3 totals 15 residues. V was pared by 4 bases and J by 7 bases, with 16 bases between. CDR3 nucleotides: TGCGCCAGCAGCCCAAGATACATGTATTACGGGGAGCTGTTTTTT. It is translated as CASSPRYMYYGELFF.

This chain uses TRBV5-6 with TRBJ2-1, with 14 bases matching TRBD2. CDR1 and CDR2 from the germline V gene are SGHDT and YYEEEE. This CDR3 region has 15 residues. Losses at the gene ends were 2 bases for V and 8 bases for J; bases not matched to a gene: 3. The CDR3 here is CASSLGLAGGYEQFF. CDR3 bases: TGTGCCAGCAGCTTAGGACTAGCGGGAGGTTATGAGCAGTTCTTC.

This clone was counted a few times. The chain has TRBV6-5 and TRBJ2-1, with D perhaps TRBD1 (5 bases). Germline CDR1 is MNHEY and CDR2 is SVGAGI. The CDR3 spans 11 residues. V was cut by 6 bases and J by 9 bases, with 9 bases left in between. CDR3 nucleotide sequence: TGTGCCAGCAGAGCAGGGTTTGAGCAGTTCTTC. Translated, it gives CASRAGFEQFF.

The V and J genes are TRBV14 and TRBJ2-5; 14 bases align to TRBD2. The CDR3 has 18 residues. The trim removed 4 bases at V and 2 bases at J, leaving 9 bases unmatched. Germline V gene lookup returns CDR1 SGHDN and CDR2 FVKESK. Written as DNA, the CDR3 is TGTGCCAGCAGCCCGGGAAGACTAGCGGGAGGGTTACAAGAGACCCAGTACTTC. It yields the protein CASSPGRLAGGLQETQYF.

CDR3 sequence: CASSYGQSTEAFF. CDR3 DNA sequence: TGTGCCAGCAGTTACGGTCAGTCCACTGAAGCTTTCTTT. This chain uses TRBV6-5 with TRBJ1-1; D gene uncertain. The CDR3 sequence is 13 residues long. V lost 2 bases and J 4 bases, leaving 8 bases between the germline ends. Germline CDR1 MNHEY, CDR2 SVGAGI.

CDR3 DNA: TGTGCCAGCAGTGAAGCTCGAGACAGGGTAATCGATACGCAGTATTTT. Its translation: CASSEARDRVIDTQYF. The chain has TRBV2 and TRBJ2-3, with 7 positions matching TRBD1. This CDR3 contains 16 residues. The germline gives CDR1 SNHLY, CDR2 FYNNEI. The J segment lost 6 bases and the V segment lost 0 bases, leaving 9 bases of the junction unmatched.

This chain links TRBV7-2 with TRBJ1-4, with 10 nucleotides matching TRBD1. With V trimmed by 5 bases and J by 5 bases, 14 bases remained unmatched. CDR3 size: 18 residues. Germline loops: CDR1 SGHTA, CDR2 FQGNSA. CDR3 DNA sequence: TGTGCCAGCAGCCTTCCCCTAGGTGGGACAGGGGCGAATGAAAAACTGTTTTTT. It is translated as CASSLPLGGTGANEKLFF.

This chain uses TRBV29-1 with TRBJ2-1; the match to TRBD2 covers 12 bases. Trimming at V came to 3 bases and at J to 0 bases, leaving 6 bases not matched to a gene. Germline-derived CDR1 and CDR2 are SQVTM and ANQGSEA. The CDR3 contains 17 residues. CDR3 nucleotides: TGCAGCGTTGATGGAGCTAGCGGGAGGGCCTCCTACAATGAGCAGTTCTTC. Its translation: CSVDGASGRASYNEQFF.

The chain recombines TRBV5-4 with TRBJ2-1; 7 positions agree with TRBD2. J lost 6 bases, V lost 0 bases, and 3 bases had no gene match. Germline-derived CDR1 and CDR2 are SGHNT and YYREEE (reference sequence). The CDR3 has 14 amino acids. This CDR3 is CASSLAGGGNEQFF. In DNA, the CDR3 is TGTGCCAGCAGCTTGGCCGGCGGGGGCAATGAGCAGTTCTTC.

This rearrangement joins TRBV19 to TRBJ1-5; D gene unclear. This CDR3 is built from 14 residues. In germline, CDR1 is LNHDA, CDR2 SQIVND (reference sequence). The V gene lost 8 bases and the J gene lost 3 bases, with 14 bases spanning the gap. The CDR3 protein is CASGARIYNQPQHF. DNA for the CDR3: TGTGCCAGTGGAGCCAGAATTTACAATCAGCCCCAGCATTTT.

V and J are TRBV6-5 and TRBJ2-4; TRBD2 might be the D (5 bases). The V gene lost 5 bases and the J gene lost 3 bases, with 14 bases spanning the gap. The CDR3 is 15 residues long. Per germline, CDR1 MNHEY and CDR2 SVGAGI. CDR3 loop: CASSPTSLGKNIQYF. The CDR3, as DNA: TGTGCCAGCAGTCCAACTAGTCTAGGCAAAAACATTCAGTACTTC.

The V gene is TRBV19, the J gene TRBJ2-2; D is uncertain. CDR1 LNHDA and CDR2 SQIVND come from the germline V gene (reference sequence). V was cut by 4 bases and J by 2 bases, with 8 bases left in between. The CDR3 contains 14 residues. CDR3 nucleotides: TGTGCCAGTAGTACCCAGGCCAACACCGGGGAGCTGTTTTTT. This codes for CASSTQANTGELFF.

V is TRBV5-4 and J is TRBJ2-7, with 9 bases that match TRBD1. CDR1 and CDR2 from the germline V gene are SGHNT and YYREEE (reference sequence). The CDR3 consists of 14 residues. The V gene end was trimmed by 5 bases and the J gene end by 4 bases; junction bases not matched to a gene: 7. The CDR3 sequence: CASRTDRGVYEQYF. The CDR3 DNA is TGTGCCAGCAGAACGGACAGGGGCGTTTACGAGCAGTACTTC.

This CDR3 is CAIRDFTDTQYF. The CDR3 DNA follows: TGTGCCATCAGGGACTTCACAGATACGCAGTATTTT. The chain has TRBV10-3 and TRBJ2-3; TRBD2 is a possible D gene (5 bases). The germline V gene encodes CDR1 ENHRY and CDR2 SYGVKD. This CDR3 is built from 12 residues. The germline V and J ends were trimmed by 6 bases and 2 bases, with 6 bases remaining between them.

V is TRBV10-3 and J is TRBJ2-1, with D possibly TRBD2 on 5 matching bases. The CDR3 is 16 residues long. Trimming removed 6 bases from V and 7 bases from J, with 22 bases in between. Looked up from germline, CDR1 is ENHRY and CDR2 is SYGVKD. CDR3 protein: CAIRPDYLIPPNEQFF. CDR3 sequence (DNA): TGTGCCATCAGGCCCGACTATTTAATTCCCCCAAATGAGCAGTTCTTC.

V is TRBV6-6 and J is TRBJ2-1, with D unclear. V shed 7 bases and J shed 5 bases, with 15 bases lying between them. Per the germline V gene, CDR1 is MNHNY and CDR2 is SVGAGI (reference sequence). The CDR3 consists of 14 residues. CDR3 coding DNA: TGTGCCAGCACCCCGTTTAGCTCGAACAATGAGCAGTTCTTC. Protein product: CASTPFSSNNEQFF.

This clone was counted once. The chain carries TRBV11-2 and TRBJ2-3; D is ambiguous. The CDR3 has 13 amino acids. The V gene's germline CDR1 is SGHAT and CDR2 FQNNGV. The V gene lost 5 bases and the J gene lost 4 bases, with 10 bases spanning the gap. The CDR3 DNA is TGTGCCAGCAGCACCCCCCTAGCAGATACGCAGTATTTT. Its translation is CASSTPLADTQYF.